The entry below gives a single T cell receptor beta chain sequence along with its context. One Seattle source followed patients from active infection through their disease course. This specimen belongs to a study of blood T cell repertoires in COVID-19. On the study more broadly: From T cells, B-cell-depleted T cells, or PBMCs came the material, which was cDNA or gDNA.

Trimming cost V 6 bases and J 0 bases, with 26 bases left between them. The V gene's germline CDR1 is MNHNY and CDR2 SVGAGI (reference sequence). This CDR3 contains 19 residues. The protocol was immunoSEQ multiplex PCR, while the TCRdb copy is restricted to in-frame clones and leaves out a portion. The table includes approximately 75,000 clones, roughly 80% detected once. The sequencing input was peripheral blood. The origin of this receptor is a man in his fifties with COVID-19, enrolled during active disease. The chain links TRBV6-6 to TRBJ1-2; D ambiguous. The CDR3 reads CASSLLPPVSSSANYGYTF. The CDR3 region has the DNA TGTGCCAGCAGCTTACTCCCCCCGGTCTCCTCCTCCGCTAACTATGGCTACACCTTC.